These 17 T cell receptor beta chains were sequenced from one sample in a study of T cells in Graves' hyperthyroidism and ophthalmopathy. Amplification of TCR beta CDR3 regions used RNA as the template. The HTBI primer set served for first-round RT-PCR of the TCR CDR3. TCRdb ran MiXCR on the multiplex PCR reads and lists one entry per CDR3 protein. The data contain approximately 300,000 distinct CDR3 sequences, over 15% of them singletons. Sequenced input: blood. These receptors were taken from a woman aged 60 to 75 with Graves' ophthalmopathy.

This clonotype was observed a handful of times. V usage is TRBV6-1 and J usage is TRBJ2-3, with 8 nucleotides matching TRBD1. Per germline, CDR1 MNHNS and CDR2 SASEGT. V was clipped by 1 base and J by 6 bases; unmatched bases: 3. The CDR3 has 14 residues. CDR3 in DNA: TGTGCCAGCAGTGAAGTGAACAGGGGGGATACGCAGTATTTT. Its translation is CASSEVNRGDTQYF.

Remarks on this clonotype: Its ends do not fully match the called genes, so a read error is possible. This chain connects TRBV7-2 to TRBJ2-5; D is ambiguous. The CDR3 loop spans 13 amino acids. Per the germline V gene, CDR1 is SGHTA and CDR2 is FQGNSA. For the CDR3, the DNA is TGTGCCAGCAGCTTAGATTCTGTGGAGACCCGGTACTTC. Amino acids: CASSLDSVETRYF.

The J gene is TRBJ2-5, the V gene TRBV5-1; 10 bases agree with TRBD2. Germline loops: CDR1 SGHRS, CDR2 YFSETQ. Trimming at V came to 0 bases and at J to 3 bases, leaving 5 bases not matched to a gene. The CDR3 has 16 residues. The CDR3 here is CASSLGLAGVKETQYF. The CDR3 DNA is TGCGCCAGCAGCTTGGGGCTAGCGGGAGTGAAAGAGACCCAGTACTTC.

This clonotype has more than one count but fewer than ten. V usage is TRBV6-2 or TRBV6-3 and J usage is TRBJ2-7; the match to TRBD2 covers 11 bases. Germline CDR1 and CDR2: MNHEY and SVGEGT. The V and J ends lost 4 bases and 3 bases, in that order; junction bases with no gene match: 20. This CDR3 has 20 residues. The CDR3 DNA follows: TGTGCCAGCAGTTCCCCCCAACTTAAAACGGGACTAGCGGACTACTACGAGCAGTACTTC. It yields the protein CASSSPQLKTGLADYYEQYF.

Ten or more counts support this clonotype. The V and J genes are TRBV12-3 or TRBV12-4 and TRBJ2-1; 12 bases map to TRBD2. J lost 7 bases, V lost 3 bases, and 7 bases had no gene match. The CDR3 extends over 16 amino acids. This chain's CDR3 is CASSFQLAGGLNEQFF. The CDR3 nucleotides read TGTGCCAGCAGTTTTCAACTAGCGGGGGGTTTGAATGAGCAGTTCTTC.

This clonotype was observed a few times. This chain uses TRBV19 with TRBJ1-2; the D is unclear. Germline assignment: CDR1 LNHDA and CDR2 SQIVND (reference sequence). V lost 6 bases to trimming and J lost 1 base, with 12 bases between them. The CDR3 spans 14 residues. The CDR3 nucleotides read TGTGCCAGTAGGGAATACAGCCGTAACTATGGCTACACCTTC. Its translation is CASREYSRNYGYTF.

The sample holds a few counts of this clonotype. V and J are TRBV18 and TRBJ1-2, with 11 positions matching TRBD1. The J segment lost 6 bases and the V segment lost 5 bases, leaving 11 bases of the junction unmatched. This CDR3 is 16 amino acids long. Germline assignment: CDR1 KGHSH and CDR2 LQKENI. The CDR3 protein is CASSTSGTGGKNGYTF. CDR3 coding DNA: TGTGCCAGCTCAACGTCCGGGACAGGGGGAAAAAATGGCTACACCTTC.

The chain employs TRBV4-1 and TRBJ2-7; tentatively, D is TRBD2 (6 bases). The CDR3 is 16 residues long. Germline assignment: CDR1 MGHRA and CDR2 YSYEKL. Trimming removed 3 bases from V and 0 bases from J, with 15 bases in between. The chain's CDR3 is CASSHGGSGFSYEQYF. The CDR3 nucleotides read TGCGCCAGCAGCCACGGAGGGTCAGGCTTCTCCTACGAGCAGTACTTC.

This clonotype was counted only a few times. V gene TRBV6-1 combines with J gene TRBJ1-4; no clear D gene. This CDR3 is 14 amino acids long. Germline lookup yields CDR1 MNHNS and CDR2 SASEGT. Trimming cost V 5 bases and J 1 base, with 8 bases left between them. CDR3 region: CASSSTVTNEKLFF. As DNA, the CDR3 is TGTGCCAGCAGTTCGACGGTAACTAATGAAAAACTGTTTTTT.

The rearrangement uses TRBV4-1 and TRBJ1-5, with D perhaps matching TRBD1 (6 bases). The CDR3 is 15 residues long. Trimming pared 4 bases from V and 3 bases from J, leaving 13 bases between. Germline CDR1 is MGHRA and CDR2 is YSYEKL. CDR3 nucleotides: TGCGCCAGCAGCCTCACACAGGGAAACAATCAGCCCCAGCATTTT. Protein sequence: CASSLTQGNNQPQHF.

This clonotype was found a few times. The chain combines TRBV7-9 with TRBJ2-1; 8 bases line up with TRBD2. Per germline, CDR1 SEHNR and CDR2 FQNEAQ (reference sequence). The CDR3 covers 15 residues. Trimming removed 4 bases from V and 7 bases from J; junction bases left unmatched: 9. CDR3 amino acids: CASSSLRTSLNEQFF. For the CDR3, the DNA is TGTGCCAGCAGCTCCTTACGGACTAGCTTAAATGAGCAGTTCTTC.

V is TRBV19 and J is TRBJ1-2, with D possibly matching TRBD1 (6 bases). The CDR3 runs to 14 residues. Deletions cut 3 bases from V and 6 bases from J, with 14 bases between. Germline CDR1 LNHDA, CDR2 SQIVND (reference sequence). DNA of the CDR3: TGTGCCAGTAGTATTCGGGCAGGGGTGGATGGCTACACCTTC. It specifies CASSIRAGVDGYTF.

The table lists this clonotype with many counts. The chain employs TRBV5-6 and TRBJ1-2, with D possibly TRBD1 on 5 matching bases. The CDR3 is 16 amino acids. V gave up 0 bases and J gave up 8 bases, with 20 bases separating them. Germline V CDR1 and CDR2: SGHDT, YYEEEE. CDR3 sequence (DNA): TGTGCCAGCAGCTTGGCCGCGACAGCCGGGCCGAGGGGCTACACCTTC. This codes for CASSLAATAGPRGYTF.

In the case of this clonotype: Mismatch with germline at one junction end may stem from a read error. The chain employs TRBV18 and TRBJ1-1; D is unclear. The CDR3 is 14 amino acids. Germline loops: CDR1 KGHSH, CDR2 LQKENI. CDR3 amino acids: CASSPPGSNTEALF. In DNA form, the CDR3 reads TGTGCCAGCTCACCACCAGGGAGTAACACTGAAGCTCTCTTT.

This rearrangement joins TRBV4-3 to TRBJ1-1; D gene uncertain. Germline CDR1 LGHNA, CDR2 YSLEER. The CDR3 totals 16 residues. V lost 1 base, J lost 0 bases, and 12 bases lay in between. The CDR3 bases are TGCGCCAGCAGCCAAGGGGTGCAGGTCTTGAACACTGAAGCTTTCTTT. Translated, it gives CASSQGVQVLNTEAFF.

The V call is TRBV6-2 or TRBV6-3, the J call TRBJ2-1; weak D call: TRBD2 (7 bases). V was pared by 2 bases and J by 4 bases, with 18 bases between. The CDR3 is 17 amino acids. The V gene's germline CDR1 is MNHEY and CDR2 SVGEGT. CDR3 bases: TGTGCCAGCAGTTACATAAAGGGAGGGGGAGTATACAATGAGCAGTTCTTC. Its translation is CASSYIKGGGVYNEQFF.

This clonotype appeared a single time. The chain recombines TRBV20-1 with TRBJ1-4; 7 nucleotides match TRBD1. CDR1 is DFQATT and CDR2 is SNEGSKA in the germline V gene (reference sequence). The CDR3 has 13 amino acids. The J segment lost 8 bases and the V segment lost 5 bases, leaving 8 bases of the junction unmatched. The DNA for the CDR3 is TGCAGTGCTTTCGACAGGGACGGAGAAAAACTGTTTTTT. Translating gives CSAFDRDGEKLFF.